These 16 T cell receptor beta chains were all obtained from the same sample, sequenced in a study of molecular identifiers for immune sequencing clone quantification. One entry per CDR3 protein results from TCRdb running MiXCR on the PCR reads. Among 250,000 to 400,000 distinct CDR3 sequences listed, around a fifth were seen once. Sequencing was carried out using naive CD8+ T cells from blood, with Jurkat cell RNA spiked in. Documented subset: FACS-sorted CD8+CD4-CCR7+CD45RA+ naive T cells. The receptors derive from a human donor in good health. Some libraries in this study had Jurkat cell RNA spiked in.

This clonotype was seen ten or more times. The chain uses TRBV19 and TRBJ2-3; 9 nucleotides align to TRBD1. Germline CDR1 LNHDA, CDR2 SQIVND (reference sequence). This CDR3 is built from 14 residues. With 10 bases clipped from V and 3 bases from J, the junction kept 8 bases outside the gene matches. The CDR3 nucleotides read TGTGCCACATGGGACGACAGGGGGACAGATACGCAGTATTTT. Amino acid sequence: CATWDDRGTDTQYF.

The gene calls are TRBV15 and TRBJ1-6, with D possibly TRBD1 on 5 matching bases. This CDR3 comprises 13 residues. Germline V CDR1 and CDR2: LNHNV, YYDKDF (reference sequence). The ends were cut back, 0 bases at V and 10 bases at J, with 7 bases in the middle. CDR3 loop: CATSRDWGSPLHF. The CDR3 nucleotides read TGTGCCACCAGCAGAGACTGGGGGTCACCCCTCCACTTT.

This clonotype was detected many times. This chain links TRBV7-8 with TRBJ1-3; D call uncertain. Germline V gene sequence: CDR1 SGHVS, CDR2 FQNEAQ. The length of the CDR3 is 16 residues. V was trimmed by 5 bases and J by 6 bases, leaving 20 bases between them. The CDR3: CASSPQATSSVNTIYF. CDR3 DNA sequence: TGTGCCAGCAGCCCACAAGCCACCTCTTCCGTAAACACCATATATTTT.

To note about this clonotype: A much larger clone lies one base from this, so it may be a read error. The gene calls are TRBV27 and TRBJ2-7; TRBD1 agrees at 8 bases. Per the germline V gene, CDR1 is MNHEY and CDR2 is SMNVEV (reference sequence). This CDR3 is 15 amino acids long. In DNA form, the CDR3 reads TGTGCCGGCAGGCAAACAGGGGGTGGGTCCTACGAGCAGTACTTC. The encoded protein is CAGRQTGGGSYEQYF.

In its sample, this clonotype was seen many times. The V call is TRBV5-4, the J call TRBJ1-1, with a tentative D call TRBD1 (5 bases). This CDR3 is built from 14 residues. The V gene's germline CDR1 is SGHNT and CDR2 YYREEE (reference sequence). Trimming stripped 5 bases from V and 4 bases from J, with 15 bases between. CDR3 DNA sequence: TGTGCCAGCAGTGAACAGGTAACGGGCACTGAAGCTTTCTTT. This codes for CASSEQVTGTEAFF.

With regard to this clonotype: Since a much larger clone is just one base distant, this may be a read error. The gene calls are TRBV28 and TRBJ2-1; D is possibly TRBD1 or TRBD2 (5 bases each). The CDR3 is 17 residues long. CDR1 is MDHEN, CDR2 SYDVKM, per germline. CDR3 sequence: CVSSWDEDYLINNEQFF. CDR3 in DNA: TGTGTCAGCAGTTGGGACGAAGACTACCTAATAAACAATGAGCAGTTCTTC.

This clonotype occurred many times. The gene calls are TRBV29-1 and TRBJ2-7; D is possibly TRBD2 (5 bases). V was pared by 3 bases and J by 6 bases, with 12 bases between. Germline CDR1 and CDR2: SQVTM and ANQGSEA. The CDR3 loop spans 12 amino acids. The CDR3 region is CSVDMGRGEQYF. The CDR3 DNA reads TGCAGCGTTGACATGGGTCGGGGCGAGCAGTACTTC.

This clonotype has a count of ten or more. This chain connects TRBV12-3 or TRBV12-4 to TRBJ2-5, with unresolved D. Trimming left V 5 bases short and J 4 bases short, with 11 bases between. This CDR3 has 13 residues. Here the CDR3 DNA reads TGTGCCAGCAGTAACCGACAACTAGAGACCCAGTACTTC. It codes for CASSNRQLETQYF.

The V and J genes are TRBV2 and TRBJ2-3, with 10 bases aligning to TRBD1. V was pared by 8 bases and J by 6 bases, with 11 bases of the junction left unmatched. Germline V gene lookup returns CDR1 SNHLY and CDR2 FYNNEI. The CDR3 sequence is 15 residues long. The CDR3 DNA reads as TGTGCCAGCGGGCGTGGACAGGGGGTAGCCGATACGCAGTATTTT. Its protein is CASGRGQGVADTQYF.

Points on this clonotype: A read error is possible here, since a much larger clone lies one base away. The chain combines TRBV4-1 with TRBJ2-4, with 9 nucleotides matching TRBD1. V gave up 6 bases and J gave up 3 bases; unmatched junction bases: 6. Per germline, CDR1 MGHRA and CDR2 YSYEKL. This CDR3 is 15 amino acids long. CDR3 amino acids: CASRGQGSVKNIQYF. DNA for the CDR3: TGCGCCAGCAGGGGACAGGGATCAGTCAAAAACATTCAGTACTTC.

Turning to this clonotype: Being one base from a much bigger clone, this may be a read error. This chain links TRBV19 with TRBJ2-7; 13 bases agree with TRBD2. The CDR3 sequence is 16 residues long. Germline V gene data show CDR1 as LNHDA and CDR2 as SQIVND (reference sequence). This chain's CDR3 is CASSIAGTSGNYGQYF. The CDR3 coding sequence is TGTGCCAGTAGTATAGCCGGGACTAGCGGGAACTACGGGCAGTACTTC.

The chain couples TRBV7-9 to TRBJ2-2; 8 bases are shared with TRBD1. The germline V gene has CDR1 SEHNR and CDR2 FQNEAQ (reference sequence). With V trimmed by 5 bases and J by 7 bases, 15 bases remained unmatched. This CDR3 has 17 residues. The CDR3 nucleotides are TGTGCCAGCAGCGACACGTGGCAGGGGGCTGGCAGCGGGGAGCTGTTTTTT. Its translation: CASSDTWQGAGSGELFF.

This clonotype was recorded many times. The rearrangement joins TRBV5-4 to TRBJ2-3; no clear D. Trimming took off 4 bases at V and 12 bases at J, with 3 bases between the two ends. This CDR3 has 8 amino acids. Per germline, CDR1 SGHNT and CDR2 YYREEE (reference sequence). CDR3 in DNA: TGTGCCAGCAGCCCCCAGTATTTT. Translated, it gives CASSPQYF.

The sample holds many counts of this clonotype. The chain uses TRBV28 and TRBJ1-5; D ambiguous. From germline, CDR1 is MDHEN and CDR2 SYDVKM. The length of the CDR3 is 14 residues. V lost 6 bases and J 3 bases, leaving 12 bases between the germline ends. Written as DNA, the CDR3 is TGTGCCAGCAGACTCACCCGACCCAATCAGCCCCAGCATTTT. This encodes CASRLTRPNQPQHF. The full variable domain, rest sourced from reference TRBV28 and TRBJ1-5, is DVKVTQSSRYLVKRTGEKVFLECVQDMDHENMFWYRQDPGLGLRLIYFSYDVKMKEKGDIPEGYSVSREKKERFSLILESASTNQTSMYLCASRLTRPNQPQHFGDGTRLSIL.

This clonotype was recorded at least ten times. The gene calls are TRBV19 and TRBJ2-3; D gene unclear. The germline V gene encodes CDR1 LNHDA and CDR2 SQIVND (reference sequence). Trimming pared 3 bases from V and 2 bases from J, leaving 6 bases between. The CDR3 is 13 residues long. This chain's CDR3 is CASSIPHTDTQYF. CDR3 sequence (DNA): TGTGCCAGTAGTATCCCCCACACAGATACGCAGTATTTT.

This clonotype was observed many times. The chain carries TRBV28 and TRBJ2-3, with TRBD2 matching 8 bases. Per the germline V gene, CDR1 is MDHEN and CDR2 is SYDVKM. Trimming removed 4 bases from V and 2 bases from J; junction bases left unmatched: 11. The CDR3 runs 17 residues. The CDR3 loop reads CASSSRPGLAYTDTQYF. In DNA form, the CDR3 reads TGTGCCAGCAGTTCCCGCCCCGGACTAGCTTACACAGATACGCAGTATTTT.